The rows below give T cell receptor beta chains drawn from one sample of a study of beta chain features in type 1 diabetes. The method was immunoSEQ multiplex PCR; TCRdb's version includes in-frame clones alone and lacks a portion of them. The sample has 400,000 to 500,000 clones, around 13% seen once. Specimen: naive CD4+ T cells from blood. All receptors derive from a man aged 25-45 years in good health. Both conserved end residues are part of each CDR3. Each record gives: CDR3 protein, CDR3 DNA, V gene, clone size, D gene, J gene. The D gene is left open where the match is weak. Not every row has a clone size; where given, it reads once, few, many or a size class.

CASSKDKISNQPQHF TGTGCCAGCAGTAAGGACAAAATTAGCAATCAGCCCCAGCATTTT TRBV27 NA NA TRBJ1-5
CASSFRASGADTQYF TGTGCCAGCAGCTTTCGCGCTAGCGGAGCAGATACGCAGTATTTT TRBV7-2 NA TRBD2 TRBJ2-3
CASSATGTSGRNYNEQFF TGTGCCAGTAGTGCAACCGGGACTAGCGGGAGAAATTACAATGAGCAGTTCTTC TRBV19 few TRBD2 TRBJ2-1
CSAKGAYGYTF TGCAGCGCGAAGGGGGCCTACGGCTACACCTTC TRBV29-1 NA TRBD1 TRBJ1-2
CASSRLAGGNNEQFF TGTGCCAGCAGCCGTTTAGCGGGAGGGAACAATGAGCAGTTCTTC TRBV14 many TRBD2 TRBJ2-1
CASSDGHRKSPLHF TGTGCCAGCAGTGATGGCCATAGGAAGTCACCCCTCCACTTT TRBV27 NA NA TRBJ1-6
CATGTSGGSYEQYF TGTGCCACCGGGACTAGCGGGGGGTCCTACGAGCAGTACTTC TRBV10-3 few TRBD2 TRBJ2-7
CSVTGGDNYGYTF TGCAGCGTAACAGGTGGGGATAACTATGGCTACACCTTC TRBV29-1 few NA TRBJ1-2
CAISESGRDYEQYF TGTGCCATCAGTGAGTCGGGACGGGACTACGAGCAGTACTTC TRBV10-3 few NA TRBJ2-7
CASSHPPFLDRGLYNEQFF TGCGCCAGCAGTCATCCCCCTTTCCTCGACAGGGGGCTCTACAATGAGCAGTTCTTC TRBV23-1 NA TRBD1 TRBJ2-1
CATSTQVNRDTQYF TGTGCCACCAGCACTCAAGTTAACAGGGATACGCAGTATTTT TRBV15 NA NA TRBJ2-3
CAWSVGGTFGYTF TGTGCCTGGAGTGTCGGTGGCACCTTTGGCTACACCTTC TRBV30 few NA TRBJ1-2
CASSTLQGWGEKLFF TGTGCCAGCAGTACCTTACAGGGATGGGGTGAAAAACTGTTTTTT TRBV27 NA NA TRBJ1-4
CASSQLGNQETQYF TGCGCCAGCAGCCAATTAGGGAATCAAGAGACCCAGTACTTC TRBV4-3 few NA TRBJ2-5
CASSKERGETDTQYF TGTGCCAGCAGCAAAGAAAGGGGTGAGACAGATACGCAGTATTTT TRBV21-1 few NA TRBJ2-3
CSVEDGTSGRAETQYF TGCAGCGTTGAAGACGGGACTAGCGGGAGGGCAGAGACCCAGTACTTC TRBV29-1 NA TRBD2 TRBJ2-5